These T cell receptor beta chains were read from a single sample in a study of cytomegalovirus exposure and HLA in healthy donors. The repertoire was sequenced with immunoSEQ multiplex PCR; TCRdb's copy has only in-frame clones and lacks some. This table holds 100,000 to 150,000 clones, approximately 70% found once. The source material was PBMCs. The receptors here all came from a young man in good health and CMV-seronegative. CDR3s include the opening cysteine and the closing phenylalanine or tryptophan. A D gene is named only where the DNA matches it firmly. Expanded clones are given a class, and other clones once, few, many or no size at all.

V gene	clone size	J gene	D gene	CDR3 DNA	CDR3 protein
TRBV30	.	TRBJ1-6	TRBD1	TGTGCCTGGAGTCCTAGGACAGGGGGCGTAGCGGGTTCACCCCTCCACTTT	CAWSPRTGGVAGSPLHF
TRBV9	.	TRBJ2-5	TRBD2	TGTGCCAGCAGCAAGTCTAGCGGGGGCCAAGAGACCCAGTACTTC	CASSKSSGGQETQYF
TRBV27	few	TRBJ1-1	.	TGTGCCAGCAGTTTCCGGGGGGCAGGAGACACTGAAGCTTTCTTT	CASSFRGAGDTEAFF
TRBV30	.	TRBJ2-7	TRBD2	TGTGCCTGGAGTCCTCGGGCGGGGGACGGAACCTACGAGCAGTACTTC	CAWSPRAGDGTYEQYF
TRBV18	.	TRBJ2-7	.	TGTGCCAGCTCACCACAGGTGGGCGGGGAGCAGTACTTC	CASSPQVGGEQYF
TRBV19	few	TRBJ2-1	TRBD2	TGTGCCAGTAGGACTAGCGGGGGGTGGATCTCCTACAATGAGCAGTTCTTC	CASRTSGGWISYNEQFF
TRBV19	once	TRBJ2-5	.	TGTGCCAGTAGGGAGAGTCTCCTCGAGACCCAGTACTTC	CASRESLLETQYF
TRBV11-2	.	TRBJ2-3	.	TGTGCCAGCAGCTTAGACAGATTTAGCACAGATACGCAGTATTTT	CASSLDRFSTDTQYF
TRBV5-6	.	TRBJ1-2	.	TGTGCCAGCAACCTGAGCCCGGGGGTCTATGGCTACACCTTC	CASNLSPGVYGYTF
TRBV28	few	TRBJ2-5	.	TGTGCCAGCAGTGGGAGTGTAGAAGAGACCCAGTACTTC	CASSGSVEETQYF
TRBV7-2	.	TRBJ2-5	.	TGTGCCAGCAGCTTAGCTTCTAGCGACCGCCCCTACTTC	CASSLASSDRPYF
TRBV7-9	.	TRBJ1-3	TRBD1	TGTGCCAGCAGCTTAGCGCGGGACAGGGGAGTATCTGGAAACACCATATATTTT	CASSLARDRGVSGNTIYF
TRBV7-2	.	TRBJ2-5	TRBD2	TGTGCCAGCAGCTCCCCGGGACTAGCGGAAGAGACCCAGTACTTC	CASSSPGLAEETQYF
TRBV28	.	TRBJ1-5	.	TGTGCCGCCGGGGGGTATGGCAATCAGCCCCAGCATTTT	CAAGGYGNQPQHF
TRBV19	.	TRBJ2-1	.	TGTGCCAGTAGTATAGCCCAGGGTTCCTACAATGAGCAGTTCTTC	CASSIAQGSYNEQFF
TRBV15	few	TRBJ2-5	.	TGTGCCACCAGCAGAGATCCCCGGCGGGGTTCGGGGGAGACCCAGTACTTC	CATSRDPRRGSGETQYF
TRBV13	.	TRBJ2-3	TRBD1	TGTGCCAGCACCAAGACAGGGAGTAGCACAGATACGCAGTATTTT	CASTKTGSSTDTQYF
TRBV27	.	TRBJ1-6	.	TGTGCCAGCAGTTTATGGGCTTCACCCCTCCACTTT	CASSLWASPLHF
TRBV6-1	.	TRBJ2-1	.	TGTGCCAGTAAGGTGGGGGCGAGCTCCTACAATGAGCAGTTCTTC	CASKVGASSYNEQFF
TRBV30	.	TRBJ2-7	.	TGTGCCTGGAGTGACGATTCGGGAGAGCAGTACTTC	CAWSDDSGEQYF
TRBV30	.	TRBJ1-6	.	TGTGCCTGGAGTAAGGACAGAAAGAGCTCCTATAATTCACCCCTCCACTTT	CAWSKDRKSSYNSPLHF
TRBV21-1	.	TRBJ1-4	.	TGTGCCCGCAGCCCACCACAGGTTTCGACTAATGAAAAACTGTTTTTT	CARSPPQVSTNEKLFF
TRBV7-8	.	TRBJ1-3	.	TGTGCCAGCAGCCTAAATAGGGGCCGCAGGGGCTCTGGAAACACCATATATTTT	CASSLNRGRRGSGNTIYF
TRBV9	once	TRBJ2-1	TRBD2	TGTGCCAGCAGCGAAGATCTCGCGGGAGGGACAAGGGAGCAGTTCTTC	CASSEDLAGGTREQFF
TRBV6-1	.	TRBJ2-4	.	TGTGCCAGCAGCTTGACAGCCACCGTGTCAAACATTCAGTACTTC	CASSLTATVSNIQYF
TRBV19	.	TRBJ1-1	TRBD1	TGTGCCAGTAGTCCGGGACAGAGGAACACTGAAGCTTTCTTT	CASSPGQRNTEAFF
TRBV27	.	TRBJ2-3	TRBD2	TGTGCCAGCAGTTTAGGGAGCGGGAGGGCATACACAGATACGCAGTATTTT	CASSLGSGRAYTDTQYF
TRBV30	.	TRBJ2-2	.	TGTGCCTGGAGTAAGGGGATAGGATCCGGGGAGCTGTTTTTT	CAWSKGIGSGELFF
TRBV7-3	.	TRBJ2-1	TRBD2	TGTGCCAGCAGCTTAGTCGGGGGGGGGTGTGAGCAGTTCTTC	CASSLVGGGCEQFF
TRBV2	.	TRBJ1-6	TRBD1	TGTGCCAGCATACCCACAGGGGGCAGTTCACCCCTCCACTTT	CASIPTGGSSPLHF
TRBV2	.	TRBJ2-5	.	TGTGCCAGCAGGCCCCGGGTAGGGGGGAGGGGAAAGACCCAGTACTTC	CASRPRVGGRGKTQYF
TRBV6-5	.	TRBJ1-1	.	TGTGCCAGCAGACCCGACCGGGGAATCACTGAAGCTTTCTTT	CASRPDRGITEAFF
TRBV6-6	few	TRBJ1-1	.	TGTGCCAGCACCCATACACGTTACACTGAAGCTTTCTTT	CASTHTRYTEAFF
TRBV10-3	few	TRBJ2-1	.	TGTGCCATCAGCAGCGACAGGAGCTCCTACAATGAGCAGTTCTTC	CAISSDRSSYNEQFF
TRBV5-1	.	TRBJ2-5	.	TGCGCCAGCAGATCCCCTGGGAGTGGGCAAGAGACCCAGTACTTC	CASRSPGSGQETQYF
TRBV6-6	.	TRBJ1-2	TRBD1	TGTGCCAGCAGCCCCCGGAGGGGGAAAGGGGGCGGCTACACCTTC	CASSPRRGKGGGYTF
TRBV5-1	.	TRBJ1-1	.	TGCGCCAGCAGCTTGCGGTTAATGAACACTGAAGCTTTCTTT	CASSLRLMNTEAFF
TRBV7-9	.	TRBJ1-2	.	TGTGCCAGCAGCTTAGGAGGCAGGGGATATGGCTACACCTTC	CASSLGGRGYGYTF
TRBV5-1	.	TRBJ2-1	TRBD2	TGCGCCAGCAGCTTTGCCCTCTTAGCGGGTTCGTCCTACAATGAGCAGTTCTTC	CASSFALLAGSSYNEQFF
TRBV7-2	few	TRBJ1-4	.	TGTGCCTCTACACGGGGGATTGGTGAAAAACTGTTTTTT	CASTRGIGEKLFF
TRBV18	.	TRBJ1-1	TRBD1	TGTGCCAGCTCACCCTCGACAGGGGGCCGTATCACTGAAGCTTTCTTT	CASSPSTGGRITEAFF
TRBV5-4	.	TRBJ1-1	.	TGTGCCAGCAGGAGTATCGGGAACACTGAAGCTTTCTTT	CASRSIGNTEAFF
TRBV19	.	TRBJ2-1	.	TGTGCCAGTAGTCAGGAGGGATACAATGAGCAGTTCTTC	CASSQEGYNEQFF
TRBV20-1	.	TRBJ1-1	TRBD1	TGCAGTGCTAGGGGACAGTTAGAAGCTTTCTTT	CSARGQLEAFF
TRBV28	.	TRBJ1-2	.	TGTGCTAGCAGTCTCCCAGCAGGGCAGGATGGCTACACCTTC	CASSLPAGQDGYTF
TRBV4-2	.	TRBJ2-4	TRBD2	TGTGCCAGCAGCCCATCAGCGGGAGGCGCCAAAAACATTCAGTACTTC	CASSPSAGGAKNIQYF
TRBV6-7	few	TRBJ2-2	TRBD1	TGTGCCAGCAGTAATGGACAGGGGGACACCGGGGAGCTGTTTTTT	CASSNGQGDTGELFF
TRBV13	.	TRBJ1-2	.	TGTGCCAGCAGCTTAGGCTCAGTAAACTATGGCTACACCTTC	CASSLGSVNYGYTF
TRBV28	.	TRBJ2-7	.	TGTGCCAGCAGTTTCCCACAAACGGACTGGCAGTACTTC	CASSFPQTDWQYF
TRBV7-6	.	TRBJ1-2	.	TGTGCCAGCAGCTCCCACCTCGGGGGGAACTATGGCTACACCTTC	CASSSHLGGNYGYTF
TRBV18	.	TRBJ2-5	TRBD2	TGTGCCAGCTCAACAATCTTTAGCGGGGGGTCTCAAGAGACCCAGTACTTC	CASSTIFSGGSQETQYF
TRBV5-4	.	TRBJ2-3	TRBD2	TGTGCCAGCAGCTTACGGGGGGGCACAGATACGCAGTATTTT	CASSLRGGTDTQYF
TRBV5-4	.	TRBJ2-1	.	TGTGCCAGCAACCTGGGGGGGGCGGGAAGCGGTGAGCAGTTCTTC	CASNLGGAGSGEQFF